This T cell receptor (beta chain) was identified during a study of early T cells in non-severe SARS-CoV-2 infection. Study-level information: The chains were unpaired, and the sequenced material was bulk RNA from unsorted whole blood.

Germline V gene sequence: CDR1 WSHSY, CDR2 SAAADI. The J segment lost 0 bases and the V segment lost 8 bases, leaving 11 bases of the junction unmatched. The CDR3 runs 17 residues. Regarding this clonotype: The target antigen is unknown.

Study conclusions and caveats: Matching against VDJdb likely underestimated virus-specific expansions, favoring anti-spike CD8.

Unique molecular identifier tags were affixed to discrete cDNA molecules. One entry per CDR3 protein, called by TCRdb with MiXCR from the 5' RACE reads. The table includes about 60,000 distinct CDR3 sequences, roughly an eighth detected once. This receptor was identified in an adult who was a healthcare worker with PCR-confirmed SARS-CoV-2 infection or an uninfected control (not recorded which). Sequencing used whole blood. The chain has TRBV10-2 and TRBJ2-1, with TRBD2 identical over 9 bases. CDR3 sequence: CASGRSGGLSSYNEQFF. In DNA, the CDR3 is TGCGCCAGCGGGAGGAGCGGGGGGCTTAGCTCCTACAATGAGCAGTTCTTC.